This TCR beta chain was captured by sequencing in a study of shared clonotypes between healthy human individuals. Sequencing used immunoSEQ multiplex PCR; TCRdb keeps in-frame clones, though not all of them. The sample lists around 2,000,000 clones; about 95% were seen once. CD45RO-negative CD8 cells positively selected for CCR7 made up the naive population, which excluded terminally differentiated effector memory CD45RA+ cells. A remark on this clone: This sample includes further DNA sequences coding for the same CDR3.

CDR3 length: 12 residues. The germline V gene encodes CDR1 MNHEY and CDR2 SMNVEV (reference sequence). The V gene lost 4 bases and the J gene lost 2 bases, with 4 bases spanning the gap. The sample consisted of naive CD8+ T cells sorted from blood. The TCR originated in a man younger than 35 in good health. This chain joins TRBV27 and TRBJ2-3; D is unclear. The CDR3 bases are TGTGCCAGCAGTTCCTTCACAGATACGCAGTATTTT. Encoded protein: CASSSFTDTQYF.